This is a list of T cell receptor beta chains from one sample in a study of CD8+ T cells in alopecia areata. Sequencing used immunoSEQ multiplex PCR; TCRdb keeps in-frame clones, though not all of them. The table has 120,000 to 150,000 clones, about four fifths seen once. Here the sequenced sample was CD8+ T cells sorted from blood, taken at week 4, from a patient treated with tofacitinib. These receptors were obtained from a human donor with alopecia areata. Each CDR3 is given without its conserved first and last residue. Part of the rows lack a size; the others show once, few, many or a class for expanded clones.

CDR3: AWSVYTDTQY
V: TRBV30
size: few

CDR3: ASSQGRAREKLF
V: TRBV4-3
size: NA

CDR3: ASKRLAGGSTDTQY
V: TRBV23-1
size: NA

CDR3: ASSYGAGYEQY
V: TRBV6-6
size: NA

CDR3: ASSSTFTSTEAF
V: TRBV7-9
size: NA

CDR3: SAWTLGNTIY
V: TRBV29-1
size: NA

CDR3: ASSTRGRTDTQY
V: TRBV18
size: NA

CDR3: ASSILGVAGQETQY
V: TRBV19
size: NA

CDR3: ASSFNPDYGYT
V: TRBV5-4
size: NA

CDR3: ASSLVGADADTQY
V: TRBV7-6
size: NA

CDR3: ASSPPFSSYEQY
V: TRBV7-2
size: once

CDR3: ASSLYSDGTYEQY
V: TRBV7-2
size: few

CDR3: ASSQDGAGGLYNEQF
V: TRBV4-3
size: NA

CDR3: ASSSLRDPGEQY
V: TRBV5-4
size: NA

CDR3: ASSIRDNEQY
V: TRBV5-4
size: once

CDR3: ASSKVGGGRTQY
V: TRBV21-1
size: NA

CDR3: ASSQSIGGAGEQF
V: TRBV23-1
size: NA

CDR3: ASSHGGVGETQY
V: TRBV27
size: few

CDR3: AWSVWTGITYEQY
V: TRBV30
size: NA

CDR3: ASSHNWDEDEKLF
V: TRBV27
size: NA

CDR3: SVEGGQGDSYEQY
V: TRBV29-1
size: NA

CDR3: ASSLLSGGETQY
V: TRBV11-2
size: NA

CDR3: ASSFRSANTGELF
V: TRBV27
size: NA

CDR3: ASSQPPTGANVLT
V: TRBV4-3
size: NA

CDR3: ASSWGRVSSTGELF
V: TRBV11-2
size: NA

CDR3: SETSLFNEQF
V: TRBV29-1
size: NA

CDR3: AITSPVQGAGETQY
V: TRBV10-3
size: once

CDR3: ASSSRGDATNEKLF
V: TRBV6-5
size: NA

CDR3: ASSLGYLVYEQY
V: TRBV28
size: NA

CDR3: ASSAGYQETQY
V: TRBV2
size: NA

CDR3: ASSVETGYNEKLF
V: TRBV9
size: NA

CDR3: ATSREGTGLGQY
V: TRBV15
size: NA

CDR3: SVGPDTNYGYT
V: TRBV29-1
size: NA

CDR3: ASSQVVGQAETQY
V: TRBV4-3
size: NA

CDR3: ASSKNAGVNIQY
V: TRBV13
size: NA